These 30 T cell receptor beta chains came from one sample sequenced in a study of blood T cell repertoires in COVID-19. Some clones are missing from TCRdb's copy, which holds only in-frame ones; the method was immunoSEQ multiplex PCR. The table lists roughly 200,000 clones, more than 70% of them singletons. Sequencing used PBMCs or T cells enriched from blood (not recorded which). The source is a man in his forties who had recovered from COVID-19.

This sequence joins TRBV6-5 and TRBJ1-1, with a tentative D call TRBD1 (5 bases). The germline CDR1 and CDR2 sequences are MNHEY and SVGAGI. The CDR3 is 14 residues long. With 6 bases removed from V and 0 bases from J, the gap between germline ends came to 11 bases. CDR3 in DNA: TGTGCCAGCAGCAGTCAGGGTATGAACACTGAAGCTTTCTTT. Translation gives CASSSQGMNTEAFF.

The chain has TRBV9 and TRBJ1-5; D may be TRBD1 (6 bases). The CDR3 is 15 residues long. The germline V gene encodes CDR1 SGDLS and CDR2 YYNGEE. V shed 0 bases and J shed 2 bases, with 9 bases lying between them. The DNA of the CDR3 is TGTGCCAGCAGCGTAGGGGGGACACGCAATCAGCCCCAGCATTTT. This encodes CASSVGGTRNQPQHF.

V is TRBV5-1 and J is TRBJ2-7; D perhaps matches TRBD2 (5 bases). This CDR3 contains 16 residues. In germline, CDR1 is SGHRS, CDR2 YFSETQ. The ends were cut back, 0 bases at V and 0 bases at J, with 13 bases in the middle. CDR3 nucleotides: TGCGCCAGCAGCTTGGTCGGTCCCGGGGACTCCTACGAGCAGTACTTC. Protein: CASSLVGPGDSYEQYF.

The chain recombines TRBV2 with TRBJ2-2; 7 nucleotides align to TRBD2. This CDR3 spans 16 amino acids. V lost 10 bases and J lost 2; bases outside the gene matches: 13. CDR1 SNHLY and CDR2 FYNNEI come from the germline V gene. The CDR3 nucleotides read TGTGCCACCTCTTGGGGGAGGGACTTTAACACCGGGGAGCTGTTTTTT. It is translated as CATSWGRDFNTGELFF.

The rearrangement uses TRBV5-1 and TRBJ2-3, with 9 bases aligning to TRBD2. This CDR3 comprises 19 residues. In germline, CDR1 is SGHRS, CDR2 YFSETQ. V gave up 4 bases and J gave up 1 base; unmatched junction bases: 16. As DNA, the CDR3 is TGCGCCAGCAGCGGAGATAGCGGGAGTGCCCTCGTGGGCACAGATACGCAGTATTTT. It specifies CASSGDSGSALVGTDTQYF.

This clone was found once. The CDR3 protein is CASSGGDRVSEQYF. The DNA for the CDR3 is TGTGCCAGCAGCGGCGGGGACAGGGTTAGCGAGCAGTACTTC. V is TRBV9 and J is TRBJ2-7; TRBD1 matches at 9 bases. CDR1 and CDR2 from the germline V gene are SGDLS and YYNGEE. The V segment lost 3 bases and the J segment 6 bases; nucleotides outside the gene matches: 7. The CDR3 has 14 residues. The full variable domain, in which reference TRBV9 and TRBJ2-7 provide the parts outside the CDR3, is DSGVTQTPKHLITATGQRVTLRCSPRSGDLSVYWYQQSLDQGLQFLIQYYNGEERAKGNILERFSAQQFPDLHSELNLSSLELGDSALYFCASSGGDRVSEQYFGPGTRLTVT.

This clone was seen only once. The genes are TRBV18 and TRBJ1-6, with 12 positions matching TRBD1. The CDR3 spans 16 residues. Germline CDR1 KGHSH, CDR2 LQKENI. V was pared by 3 bases and J by 7 bases, with 4 bases of the junction left unmatched. The CDR3 sequence is CASSPGGQGANSPLHF. In nucleotides, the CDR3 is TGTGCCAGCTCACCGGGGGGACAGGGGGCGAATTCACCCCTCCACTTT.

This clone was counted between two and nine times. This sequence joins TRBV27 and TRBJ1-5, with D tentatively TRBD1 (5 bases). The CDR3 extends over 14 amino acids. The V gene's germline CDR1 is MNHEY and CDR2 SMNVEV (reference sequence). V was trimmed by 0 bases and J by 7 bases, leaving 10 bases between them. The CDR3 sequence is CASSLSQGWQPQHF. As DNA, the CDR3 is TGTGCCAGCAGTTTATCCCAGGGTTGGCAGCCCCAGCATTTT.

V usage is TRBV7-9 and J usage is TRBJ2-1; no definite D call. This CDR3 has 15 amino acids. V shed 0 bases and J shed 7 bases, with 13 bases lying between them. CDR1 is SEHNR and CDR2 is FQNEAQ in the germline V gene (reference sequence). CDR3: CASSLALTKLNEQFF. CDR3 DNA sequence: TGTGCCAGCAGCTTAGCGCTAACTAAATTGAATGAGCAGTTCTTC.

The rearrangement links TRBV29-1 to TRBJ1-3, with D maybe TRBD1 (5 bases). The CDR3 consists of 14 residues. V dropped 7 bases and J dropped 3 bases, with 16 bases sitting between them. CDR1 and CDR2 (germline): SQVTM, ANQGSEA. The CDR3 loop is CSAKLGGRGNTIYF. As DNA, the CDR3 is TGCAGCGCTAAACTGGGGGGACGTGGAAACACCATATATTTT.

This clone was recorded a few times. The V call is TRBV10-3, the J call TRBJ2-1; TRBD2 matches at 15 bases. The CDR3 covers 17 residues. With 10 bases clipped from V and 6 bases from J, the junction kept 13 bases outside the gene matches. Germline values: CDR1 ENHRY, CDR2 SYGVKD. Written as DNA, the CDR3 is TGTGCCACCGAGAGGACTAGCGGGAGGGCAGGGGGCAATGAGCAGTTCTTC. Amino acid sequence: CATERTSGRAGGNEQFF.

This clone was detected once. V usage is TRBV24-1 and J usage is TRBJ2-1; TRBD2 matches 8 bases. The germline CDR1 and CDR2 sequences are KGHDR and SFDVKD. J was trimmed by 9 bases and V by 5 bases; bases with no gene match: 8. CDR3 size: 14 residues. The CDR3 DNA follows: TGTGCCACCAGTGGAGAGCGGGGGCTGGGTGAGCAGTTCTTC. It yields the protein CATSGERGLGEQFF.

This chain links TRBV5-1 with TRBJ1-6, with 9 bases that match TRBD1. CDR1 is SGHRS, CDR2 YFSETQ, per germline. Trimming at V came to 4 bases and at J to 5 bases, leaving 4 bases not matched to a gene. The CDR3 has 15 amino acids. In DNA, the CDR3 is TGCGCCAGCAGCCTCCGGACAGGGGATAATTCACCCCTCCACTTT. It specifies CASSLRTGDNSPLHF.

V and J are TRBV5-4 and TRBJ1-2, with 8 bases fitting TRBD1. Looked up from germline, CDR1 is SGHNT and CDR2 is YYREEE (reference sequence). This CDR3 is built from 15 residues. The V gene end was trimmed by 0 bases and the J gene end by 8 bases; junction bases not matched to a gene: 9. CDR3 sequence reads: CASSLALDRDFGYTF. The CDR3 DNA reads TGTGCCAGCAGCTTGGCGTTGGACAGGGATTTCGGCTACACCTTC.

This clone was detected only once. The chain carries TRBV29-1 and TRBJ2-6; the match to TRBD1 covers 7 bases. The CDR3 is 14 amino acids. J gave up 2 bases and V 6 bases, and 4 bases lay outside the gene matches. Per germline, CDR1 SQVTM and CDR2 ANQGSEA. The CDR3 region is CSVQGGAGANVLTF. Here the CDR3 DNA reads TGCAGCGTCCAAGGGGGCGCTGGGGCCAACGTCCTGACTTTC.

This clone turned up a few times. This chain uses TRBV28 with TRBJ1-4; 7 bases line up with TRBD1. Germline values: CDR1 MDHEN, CDR2 SYDVKM. The CDR3 sequence is 14 residues long. After removal of 5 bases from V and 8 bases from J, the junction contained 8 bases not matched to a gene. The CDR3 region has the DNA TGTGCCAGCAGTCTTCAGGGGGTTTGGGAAAAACTGTTTTTT. This codes for CASSLQGVWEKLFF.

Here the CDR3 DNA reads TGTGCCAGCAGCTTAAGGGACAGGGGGCTTATCACTGAAGCTTTCTTT. Its translation: CASSLRDRGLITEAFF. The chain couples TRBV7-8 to TRBJ1-1; 12 nucleotides line up with TRBD1. Looked up from germline, CDR1 is SGHVS and CDR2 is FQNEAQ. V gave up 2 bases and J gave up 4 bases; unmatched junction bases: 5. The CDR3 is 16 residues long. The full variable domain, its missing parts supplied by reference TRBV7-8 and TRBJ1-1, is GAGVSQSPRYKVAKRGQDVALRCDPISGHVSLFWYQQALGQGPEFLTYFQNEAQLDKSGLPSDRFFAERPEGSVSTLKIQRTQQEDSAVYLCASSLRDRGLITEAFFGQGTRLTVV.

The V call is TRBV29-1, the J call TRBJ1-2, with 8 bases aligning to TRBD1. V was pared by 5 bases and J by 8 bases, with 7 bases of the junction left unmatched. The germline V gene encodes CDR1 SQVTM and CDR2 ANQGSEA. This CDR3 is 12 amino acids long. The CDR3 region is CSVTTGEHGYTF. CDR3 coding DNA: TGCAGCGTTACGACAGGGGAACACGGCTACACCTTC.

As regards this clone: A junction end diverges from the germline sequence, so it may reflect a read error. The V and J genes are TRBV7-7 and TRBJ2-2, with D tentatively TRBD2 (5 bases). Germline values: CDR1 SSHAT, CDR2 FNYEAQ (reference sequence). The CDR3 spans 13 residues. Here the CDR3 DNA reads TGTGCTAGCAGCTTTGGGAGCACCGGGGAGCTGTTTTTT. It yields the protein CASSFGSTGELFF.

The rearrangement uses TRBV12-3 or TRBV12-4 and TRBJ1-1; D unresolved. Trimming took off 5 bases at V and 3 bases at J, with 10 bases between the two ends. This CDR3 region has 13 residues. CDR3 amino acids: CASSPQRDTEAFF. The DNA of the CDR3 is TGTGCCAGCAGTCCACAGAGAGACACTGAAGCTTTCTTT.

V and J are TRBV30 and TRBJ1-2; 11 positions agree with TRBD1. The germline V gene encodes CDR1 GTSNPN and CDR2 SVGIG (reference sequence). Trimming at V came to 5 bases and at J to 4 bases, leaving 6 bases not matched to a gene. The CDR3 has 14 amino acids. Here the CDR3 DNA reads TGTGCCTGGGATTGGGACAGGGGGATCTATGGCTACACCTTC. Translation gives CAWDWDRGIYGYTF.

The DNA of the CDR3 is TGTGCCACCAGTGATTTGTCCGGCCTCGCTAGCGGAGGGAGAAACACGCAGTATTTT. Its translation: CATSDLSGLASGGRNTQYF. This chain links TRBV24-1 with TRBJ2-3, with TRBD2 identical over 7 bases. Germline CDR1 is KGHDR and CDR2 is SFDVKD. The ends lost 0 bases at V and 9 bases at J; junction bases unmatched: 20. The CDR3 covers 19 residues.

The chain carries TRBV28 and TRBJ1-2; TRBD1 aligns across 7 bases. Germline V gives CDR1 MDHEN, CDR2 SYDVKM. Trimming cost V 7 bases and J 6 bases; bases outside gene matches: 8. The CDR3 is made up of 13 amino acids. Here the CDR3 reads CASTSGTDDGYTF. CDR3 DNA: TGTGCCAGCACCTCCGGGACAGACGATGGCTACACCTTC.

This chain connects TRBV7-9 to TRBJ1-4; TRBD1 is a possible D gene (6 bases). Germline values: CDR1 SEHNR, CDR2 FQNEAQ (reference sequence). The length of the CDR3 is 15 residues. Trimming took off 5 bases at V and 7 bases at J, with 17 bases between the two ends. The CDR3 sequence: CASSPWTAQGEKLFF. CDR3 nucleotides: TGTGCCAGCAGCCCCTGGACAGCCCAGGGTGAAAAACTGTTTTTT.

This chain links TRBV9 with TRBJ2-7, with D possibly being TRBD1 (6 bases). The CDR3 is 13 residues long. Germline V lookup: CDR1 SGDLS, CDR2 YYNGEE. The V end lost 0 bases, the J end lost 5 bases, and 9 bases lay between the germline ends. The DNA for the CDR3 is TGTGCCAGCAGCGTAGTTTCAGGGGACGAGCAGTACTTC. Protein: CASSVVSGDEQYF.

This clone was picked up one time. This chain connects TRBV30 to TRBJ1-1, with D tentatively TRBD1 (5 bases). The CDR3 totals 13 residues. Germline V gene lookup returns CDR1 GTSNPN and CDR2 SVGIG (reference sequence). V shed 7 bases and J shed 0 bases, with 12 bases lying between them. The CDR3 bases are TGTGCCTATCAATTCAGGGTGAACACTGAAGCTTTCTTT. Its translation is CAYQFRVNTEAFF.

The gene calls are TRBV5-1 and TRBJ1-2, with 7 bases lining up with TRBD1. Looked up from germline, CDR1 is SGHRS and CDR2 is YFSETQ. With V trimmed by 1 base and J by 3 bases, 9 bases remained unmatched. The CDR3 consists of 16 residues. The CDR3 DNA is TGCGCCAGCAGCTTGAATAGGCCCGGACAGGACTATGGCTACACCTTC. Amino acids: CASSLNRPGQDYGYTF.

The chain has TRBV5-6 and TRBJ1-1; 7 positions agree with TRBD1. Trimming at V came to 4 bases and at J to 5 bases, leaving 8 bases not matched to a gene. This CDR3 is built from 14 residues. The germline CDR1 and CDR2 sequences are SGHDT and YYEEEE. This chain's CDR3 is CASSRDLTGTEAFF. CDR3 bases: TGTGCCAGCAGCCGGGACCTGACAGGGACTGAAGCTTTCTTT. The full variable domain, completed using reference TRBV5-6 and TRBJ1-1, is DAGVTQSPTHLIKTRGQQVTLRCSPKSGHDTVSWYQQALGQGPQFIFQYYEEEERQRGNFPDRFSGHQFPNYSSELNVNALLLGDSALYLCASSRDLTGTEAFFGQGTRLTVV.

This chain joins TRBV24-1 and TRBJ2-2; TRBD2 is a possible D gene (6 bases). The germline gives CDR1 KGHDR, CDR2 SFDVKD. This CDR3 has 17 residues. The V gene lost 5 bases and the J gene lost 4 bases, with 19 bases spanning the gap. CDR3 residues: CATSAPFGGASTGELFF. The CDR3 DNA is TGTGCCACCAGTGCCCCCTTTGGAGGGGCGTCCACCGGGGAGCTGTTTTTT.

The chain uses TRBV11-2 and TRBJ2-5; tentatively, D is TRBD2 (6 bases). The germline V and J ends were trimmed by 0 bases and 1 base, with 12 bases remaining between them. The CDR3 length is 16 residues. CDR1 is SGHAT, CDR2 FQNNGV, per germline. CDR3 nucleotide sequence: TGTGCCAGCAGCTTAGATACTCAGCGGGCCCAAGAGACCCAGTACTTC. Amino acids: CASSLDTQRAQETQYF.